Following are 28 T cell receptor beta chains from one sample sequenced in a study of Ad26.COV2.S vaccination and SARS-CoV-2 variants. The protocol was immunoSEQ multiplex PCR, while the TCRdb copy is restricted to in-frame clones and leaves out a portion. The sample lists more than 350,000 clones, approximately 90% occurring once. This sample's treatment: around 19 received Ad26.COV2.S at low or high dose, single or two shots; several received placebo; per-sample allocation not given. Vaccine and placebo recipients were sampled on day 63 after the first injection. The specimen was peripheral blood, collected in a trial of Ad26.COV2.S vaccine versus placebo. These receptors all stem from a person aged 18 to 65 who received the Ad26.COV2.S COVID-19 vaccine or a placebo.

The chain joins TRBV5-1 to TRBJ2-3; TRBD2 is a possible D gene (5 bases). V was shortened by 0 bases and J by 0 bases, with 20 bases between the two germline ends. This CDR3 is 19 amino acids long. CDR1 and CDR2 from the germline V gene are SGHRS and YFSETQ. The CDR3, as DNA: TGCGCCAGCAGCTTGGAGCTAGTGGGTAGCGCATCTAGCACAGATACGCAGTATTTT. Its translation is CASSLELVGSASSTDTQYF.

J is TRBJ2-1 and V is TRBV6-5; D might be TRBD1 or TRBD2, each matching 6 bases. The CDR3 loop spans 16 amino acids. The V and J ends lost 2 bases and 6 bases respectively, with 17 bases between them. In germline, CDR1 is MNHEY, CDR2 SVGAGI. The CDR3 region has the DNA TGTGCCAGCAGTTACGGCTTGGGGGGCGCTTCCAATGAGCAGTTCTTC. Encoded protein: CASSYGLGGASNEQFF.

V gene TRBV7-9 combines with J gene TRBJ1-2; the D gene is possibly TRBD1 (5 bases). CDR3 length: 13 residues. Trimming cost V 2 bases and J 7 bases, with 11 bases left between them. Germline loops: CDR1 SEHNR, CDR2 FQNEAQ (reference sequence). The CDR3 DNA reads TGTGCCAGCAGCTTACCAGGGTCTAGTGGCTACACCTTC. Protein product: CASSLPGSSGYTF.

This chain connects TRBV7-2 to TRBJ2-7, with D perhaps matching TRBD1 or TRBD2 (5 bases each). This CDR3 region has 14 residues. V gave up 2 bases and J gave up 7 bases, with 15 bases separating them. Germline V gene data show CDR1 as SGHTA and CDR2 as FQGNSA. The CDR3, as DNA: TGTGCCAGCAGCTTAAGAGGGGCGAAGAGGGAGCAGTACTTC. Encoded protein: CASSLRGAKREQYF.

CDR3 sequence reads: CASSLLTSGSGWRDTQYF. The CDR3 DNA is TGTGCCAGCAGTTTATTGACTAGCGGGAGCGGATGGAGAGATACGCAGTATTTT. V gene TRBV27 combines with J gene TRBJ2-3; TRBD2 agrees at 12 bases. Trimming cost V 1 base and J 5 bases; bases outside gene matches: 10. The CDR3 is 18 amino acids. Germline V gene lookup returns CDR1 MNHEY and CDR2 SMNVEV (reference sequence).

This clone was picked up one time. The CDR3 region is CSRGGNYEQYF. DNA of the CDR3: TGCAGCCGGGGGGGGAACTACGAGCAGTACTTC. This sequence joins TRBV29-1 and TRBJ2-7; 8 nucleotides agree with TRBD2. The V and J ends lost 8 bases and 3 bases, in that order; junction bases with no gene match: 3. The CDR3 runs 11 residues. Germline V CDR1 and CDR2: SQVTM, ANQGSEA.

The chain joins TRBV19 to TRBJ1-2; 8 bases fit TRBD1. CDR3 length: 13 residues. Per the germline V gene, CDR1 is LNHDA and CDR2 is SQIVND (reference sequence). V was clipped by 5 bases and J by 8 bases; unmatched bases: 7. CDR3 residues: CASSDRGEGGYTF. CDR3 nucleotides: TGTGCCAGTAGTGACAGGGGTGAGGGCGGCTACACCTTC.

This clone has more than one count but fewer than ten. This chain connects TRBV11-2 to TRBJ2-7; TRBD1 matches at 8 bases. The CDR3 sequence is 16 residues long. J was trimmed by 0 bases and V by 5 bases; bases with no gene match: 9. The germline V gene encodes CDR1 SGHAT and CDR2 FQNNGV. This chain's CDR3 is CASSREGQVSSYEQYF. The CDR3 DNA reads TGTGCCAGCAGCAGAGAGGGACAGGTTAGCTCCTACGAGCAGTACTTC.

The count of this clone is one. The CDR3 is CAGDRQGGGNTIYF. The CDR3, as DNA: TGTGCCGGCGACCGACAGGGGGGAGGAAACACCATATATTTT. The J gene is TRBJ1-3, the V gene TRBV30, with 9 bases matching TRBD1. Germline trimming cut 8 bases from V and 4 bases from J; bases unmatched to any gene: 9. CDR1 is GTSNPN, CDR2 SVGIG, per germline (reference sequence). The CDR3 runs to 14 residues.

V is TRBV6-4 and J is TRBJ1-5, with 9 bases matching TRBD1. Germline V gene sequence: CDR1 MRHNA, CDR2 SNTAGT. This CDR3 is 16 amino acids long. V shed 6 bases and J 0 bases; nucleotides not matched to a gene: 6. CDR3 DNA: TGTGCCAGCAGAAGTGACAGGGGGTTTAGCAATCAGCCCCAGCATTTT. Translated, it gives CASRSDRGFSNQPQHF.

For this clone: The same CDR3 also results from other DNA sequences found in this sample. The chain links TRBV18 to TRBJ2-5; D gene ambiguous. The ends were cut back, 1 base at V and 2 bases at J, with 5 bases in the middle. The CDR3 totals 13 residues. Germline V gives CDR1 KGHSH, CDR2 LQKENI. CDR3 sequence reads: CASSPRAQETQYF. CDR3 bases: TGTGCCAGCTCACCACGGGCGCAAGAGACCCAGTACTTC. The full variable domain, in which reference TRBV18 and TRBJ2-5 provide the parts outside the CDR3, is NAGVMQNPRHLVRRRGQEARLRCSPMKGHSHVYWYRQLPEEGLKFMVYLQKENIIDESGMPKERFSAEFPKEGPSILRIQQVVRGDSAAYFCASSPRAQETQYFGPGTRLLVL.

The chain has TRBV2 and TRBJ2-1, with D possibly being TRBD2 (5 bases). The germline V and J ends were trimmed by 4 bases and 9 bases, with 10 bases remaining between them. The CDR3 runs to 12 residues. The germline V gene has CDR1 SNHLY and CDR2 FYNNEI. CDR3 sequence: CASSGENGEQFF. DNA for the CDR3: TGTGCCAGCAGTGGGGAGAATGGTGAGCAGTTCTTC.

This chain joins TRBV7-2 and TRBJ2-7; maybe TRBD2 (5 bases). Germline CDR1 SGHTA, CDR2 FQGNSA. Trimming removed 0 bases from V and 9 bases from J, with 12 bases in between. There are 13 residues in the CDR3. CDR3 DNA: TGTGCCAGCAGCTTAGCGAGCGGTATCGCGCAGTACTTC. Translation: CASSLASGIAQYF.

This chain joins TRBV27 and TRBJ2-3; D not certain. V was cut by 8 bases and J by 4 bases, with 10 bases left in between. The CDR3 extends over 12 amino acids. Germline lookup yields CDR1 MNHEY and CDR2 SMNVEV (reference sequence). The CDR3 DNA is TGTGCCAGCCGGTTTGGGCCAGATACGCAGTATTTT. This gives the protein CASRFGPDTQYF.

Points on this clone: One junction end disagrees with the germline gene, perhaps due to a read error. This chain joins TRBV19 and TRBJ2-5; perhaps TRBD2 as D (6 bases). The germline CDR1 and CDR2 sequences are LNHDA and SQIVND (reference sequence). This CDR3 is 15 amino acids long. The CDR3 loop reads CASSLDSGLQETQYF. Written as DNA, the CDR3 is TGTGCCAGTAGTCTAGACTCGGGACTTCAAGAGACCCAGTACTTC. Using reference TRBV19 and TRBJ2-5 for the parts outside the CDR3, the full variable domain is DGGITQSPKYLFRKEGQNVTLSCEQNLNHDAMYWYRQDPGQGLRLIYYSQIVNDFQKGDIAEGYSVSREKKESFPLTVTSAQKNPTAFYLCASSLDSGLQETQYFGPGTRLLVL.

The chain recombines TRBV28 with TRBJ2-7, with D maybe TRBD2 (6 bases). V shed 8 bases and J shed 3 bases, with 26 bases lying between them. CDR1 is MDHEN and CDR2 is SYDVKM in the germline V gene. This CDR3 has 17 amino acids. The CDR3 DNA follows: TGTGCCAGCCATCCAACGCCGTCCGGGACGGGACTCTACGAGCAGTACTTC. Its protein is CASHPTPSGTGLYEQYF.

V gene TRBV3-1 (or the pseudogene TRBV3-2) combines with J gene TRBJ2-7; D is undetermined. V was cut by 0 bases and J by 3 bases, with 6 bases left in between. The CDR3 has 13 residues. The germline CDR1 and CDR2 sequences are LGHDT and YNNKEL (reference sequence). The CDR3 reads CASSQDYSYEQYF. The CDR3 coding sequence is TGTGCCAGCAGCCAAGACTACAGCTACGAGCAGTACTTC.

Written as DNA, the CDR3 is TGTGCCTGTTCCGGGAGCGAGACCCAGTACTTC. Its protein product is CACSGSETQYF. The rearrangement links TRBV30 to TRBJ2-5; D perhaps matches TRBD2 (6 bases). Trimming cost V 6 bases and J 5 bases, with 10 bases left between them. There are 11 residues in the CDR3. In germline, CDR1 is GTSNPN, CDR2 SVGIG (reference sequence).

This rearrangement joins TRBV4-1 to TRBJ2-3; 7 bases line up with TRBD2. Germline CDR1 reads MGHRA; CDR2 reads YSYEKL. The CDR3 extends over 16 amino acids. J gave up 3 bases and V 0 bases, and 6 bases lay outside the gene matches. The CDR3 nucleotides are TGCGCCAGCAGCCAAGAACCCGGGGGGTTGACAGATACGCAGTATTTT. Translated: CASSQEPGGLTDTQYF.

The CDR3 sequence: CASSLETGTEQFF. CDR3 bases: TGTGCCAGCAGTTTAGAGACCGGGACAGAGCAGTTCTTC. The chain carries TRBV12-3 or TRBV12-4 and TRBJ2-1, with TRBD1 as a possible D gene (6 bases). V shed 1 base and J shed 10 bases, with 11 bases lying between them. The CDR3 loop spans 13 amino acids.

The V call is TRBV30, the J call TRBJ1-6; 8 positions agree with TRBD1. V was pared by 5 bases and J by 10 bases, with 7 bases of the junction left unmatched. Germline loops: CDR1 GTSNPN, CDR2 SVGIG (reference sequence). There are 13 residues in the CDR3. The CDR3 loop reads CAWEGQGRSPLHF. The CDR3 DNA sequence: TGTGCCTGGGAAGGACAGGGTCGGTCACCCCTCCACTTT.

In DNA form, the CDR3 reads TGTGCCTGGAAACTGGGACAGGTCTACAATGAGCAGTTCTTC. This translates into CAWKLGQVYNEQFF. The V and J genes are TRBV30 and TRBJ2-1; 8 bases match TRBD1. Trimming cost V 4 bases and J 3 bases; bases outside gene matches: 5. CDR3 length equals 14 residues. Germline CDR1 is GTSNPN and CDR2 is SVGIG (reference sequence). Drawing the rest from reference TRBV30 and TRBJ2-1, the complete variable domain is SQTIHQWPATLVQPVGSPLSLECTVEGTSNPNLYWYRQAAGRGLQLLFYSVGIGQISSEVPQNLSASRPQDRQFILSSKKLLLSDSGFYLCAWKLGQVYNEQFFGPGTRLTVL.

The genes are TRBV28 and TRBJ1-6; unclear D gene. This CDR3 has 15 amino acids. Germline values: CDR1 MDHEN, CDR2 SYDVKM. Trimming cost V 5 bases and J 10 bases, with 18 bases left between them. The CDR3 nucleotides are TGTGCCAGCAGTCAGGCCACGGACGGGCGGTCACCCCTCCACTTT. Translating gives CASSQATDGRSPLHF.

The chain couples TRBV23-1 to TRBJ2-5; D assignment may be TRBD1 or TRBD2 (5 bases each). TRBV23-1 has ORF status, its function being uncertain. V gave up 3 bases and J gave up 0 bases, with 5 bases separating them. This CDR3 contains 13 residues. The CDR3 loop reads CASSQGDQETQYF. The CDR3 nucleotides read TGCGCCAGCAGTCAGGGGGACCAAGAGACCCAGTACTTC.

This chain links TRBV12-5 with TRBJ2-1; 10 bases fit TRBD2. The germline CDR1 and CDR2 sequences are LGHNT and FRNRAP. J lost 9 bases, V lost 2 bases, and 4 bases had no gene match. CDR3 length: 14 amino acids. DNA for the CDR3: TGTGCTAGTGGTTTGTGGCTAGCGGGAGCTGAGCAGTTCTTC. It translates to CASGLWLAGAEQFF.

This sequence joins TRBV7-6 and TRBJ2-1; TRBD2 matches at 11 bases. Germline V gene lookup returns CDR1 SGHVS and CDR2 FNYEAQ. After removal of 5 bases from V and 5 bases from J, the junction contained 5 bases not matched to a gene. The CDR3 is 15 amino acids. CDR3 loop: CASSELAGVNNEQFF. The CDR3 nucleotides are TGTGCCAGCAGCGAACTAGCGGGAGTAAACAATGAGCAGTTCTTC.

The V and J genes are TRBV28 and TRBJ2-1, with D possibly TRBD2 on 6 matching bases. The germline V and J ends were trimmed by 6 bases and 8 bases, with 17 bases remaining between them. From germline, CDR1 is MDHEN and CDR2 SYDVKM. The CDR3 consists of 14 residues. The CDR3 DNA follows: TGTGCCAGCAGCTCCGGGACTCTCTGGGATGAGCAGTTCTTC. Translation gives CASSSGTLWDEQFF. Using reference TRBV28 and TRBJ2-1 for the parts outside the CDR3, the full variable domain is DVKVTQSSRYLVKRTGEKVFLECVQDMDHENMFWYRQDPGLGLRLIYFSYDVKMKEKGDIPEGYSVSREKKERFSLILESASTNQTSMYLCASSSGTLWDEQFFGPGTRLTVL.

The chain uses TRBV3-1 (or the pseudogene TRBV3-2) and TRBJ2-7; TRBD1 might be the D (5 bases). This CDR3 has 14 amino acids. V was cut by 4 bases and J by 1 base, with 11 bases left in between. Per germline, CDR1 LGHDT and CDR2 YNNKEL (reference sequence). The CDR3 DNA is TGTGCCAGCAGCCTCCGACAGACGTCCTACGAGCAGTACTTC. It translates to CASSLRQTSYEQYF.